Sequencing of this TCR beta chain was carried out in a study of blood T cell repertoires in COVID-19. The assay was immunoSEQ multiplex PCR, and TCRdb's table has in-frame clones only and misses some. The data hold about 390,000 clones, with approximately 87% observed a single time. In regard to this clone: This may stem from a read error, because a much larger clone lies one nucleotide away.

The source material was PBMCs or T cells enriched from blood (not recorded which). This TCR derives from a woman aged 50 to 60 who had recovered from COVID-19.

For the CDR3, the DNA is TGTGCCAGCAGCCAGGACAGGGGACCTGGAAACACCATATATTTT. This codes for CASSQDRGPGNTIYF. The V gene is TRBV4-2, the J gene TRBJ1-3; 9 bases align to TRBD1. The CDR3 is 15 amino acids. Germline V lookup: CDR1 LGHNA, CDR2 YNFKEQ. Trimming at V came to 3 bases and at J to 2 bases, leaving 2 bases not matched to a gene.